Below, one T cell receptor beta chain is given with its context. Its specificity is not known. 60 Vbeta and 13 Jbeta primers were used in PCR. Per the original data handling: A later analysis counted 80 million or so unique TCR beta chains, about 11 million shared. TCRdb keeps only in-frame clones here, not all; method: immunoSEQ multiplex PCR. That table gives V, J and clone size, and the DNA gave D and trimming. The data hold around 91,000 clones, with approximately 78% observed a single time. The sample comes from a study of cytomegalovirus exposure and HLA in healthy donors. Study-level findings and limits: One later analysis reportedly identified an Asian-associated ancestry cluster that showed fewer N-insertions than the roughly 720-donor mean.

J lost 2 bases, V lost 9 bases, and 8 bases had no gene match. Germline V lookup: CDR1 MNHEY, CDR2 SVGAGI. The CDR3 runs to 15 residues. Material for sequencing was PBMCs. The sequence derives from a male donor in good health and CMV-seropositive. The V and J genes are TRBV6-5 and TRBJ1-5, with TRBD1 identical over 9 bases. The CDR3 is CASKQGASGNQPQHF. CDR3 DNA sequence: TGTGCCAGTAAACAGGGGGCTTCGGGCAATCAGCCCCAGCATTTT.